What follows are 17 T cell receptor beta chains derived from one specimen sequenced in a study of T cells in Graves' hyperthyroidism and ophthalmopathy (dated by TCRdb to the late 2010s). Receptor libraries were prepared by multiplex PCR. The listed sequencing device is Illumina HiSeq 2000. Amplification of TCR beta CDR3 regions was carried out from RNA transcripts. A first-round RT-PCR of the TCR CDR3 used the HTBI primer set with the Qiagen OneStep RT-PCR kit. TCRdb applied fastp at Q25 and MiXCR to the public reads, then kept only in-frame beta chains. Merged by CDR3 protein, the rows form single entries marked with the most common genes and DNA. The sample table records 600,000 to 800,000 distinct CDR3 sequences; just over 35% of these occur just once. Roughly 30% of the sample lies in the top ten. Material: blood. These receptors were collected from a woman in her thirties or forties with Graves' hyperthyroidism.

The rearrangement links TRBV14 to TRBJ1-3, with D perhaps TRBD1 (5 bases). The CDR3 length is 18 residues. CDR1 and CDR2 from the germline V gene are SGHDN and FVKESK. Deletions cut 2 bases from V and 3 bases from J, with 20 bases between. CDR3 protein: CASSQSGGRVPVGNTIYF. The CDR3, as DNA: TGTGCCAGCAGCCAAAGCGGGGGGAGGGTACCCGTTGGAAACACCATATATTTT.

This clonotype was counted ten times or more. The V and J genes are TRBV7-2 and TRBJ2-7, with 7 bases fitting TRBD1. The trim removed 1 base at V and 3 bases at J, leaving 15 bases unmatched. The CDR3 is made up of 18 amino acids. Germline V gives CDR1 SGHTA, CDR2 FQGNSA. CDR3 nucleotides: TGTGCCAGCAGCTTAGGGCCCACCGTTGGGACAGAGATCTACGAGCAGTACTTC. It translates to CASSLGPTVGTEIYEQYF.

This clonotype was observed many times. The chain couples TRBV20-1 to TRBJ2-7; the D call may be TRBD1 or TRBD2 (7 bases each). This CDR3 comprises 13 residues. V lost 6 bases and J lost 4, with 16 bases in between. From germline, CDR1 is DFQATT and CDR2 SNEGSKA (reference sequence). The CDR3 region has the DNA TGCAGTGCCAGGGGGGGAAATGGGTACGAGCAGTACTTC. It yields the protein CSARGGNGYEQYF.

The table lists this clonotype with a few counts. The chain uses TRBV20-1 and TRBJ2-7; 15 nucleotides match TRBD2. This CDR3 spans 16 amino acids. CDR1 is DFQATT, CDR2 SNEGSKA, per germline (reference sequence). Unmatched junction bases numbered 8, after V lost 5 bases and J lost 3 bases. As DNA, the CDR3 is TGCAGTGCTTCCAAACCGGGACTAGCGGGGGGCTACGAGCAGTACTTC. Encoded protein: CSASKPGLAGGYEQYF.

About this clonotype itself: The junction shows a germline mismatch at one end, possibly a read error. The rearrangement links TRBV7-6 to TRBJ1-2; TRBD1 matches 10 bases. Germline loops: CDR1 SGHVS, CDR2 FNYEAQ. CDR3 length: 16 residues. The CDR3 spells CASSQSPGQGNYGYTF. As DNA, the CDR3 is TGCGCCAGCAGCCAGAGTCCGGGACAGGGGAACTATGGCTACACCTTC.

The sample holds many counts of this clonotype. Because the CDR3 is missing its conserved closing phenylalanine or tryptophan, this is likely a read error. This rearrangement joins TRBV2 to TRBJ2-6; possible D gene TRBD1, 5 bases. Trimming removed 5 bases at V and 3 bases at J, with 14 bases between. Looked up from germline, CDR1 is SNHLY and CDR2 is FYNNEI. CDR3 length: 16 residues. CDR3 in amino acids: CASSLQGRLGANVLTL. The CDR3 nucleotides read TGTGCCAGCAGTTTGCAGGGAAGACTTGGGGCCAACGTCCTGACTCTC.

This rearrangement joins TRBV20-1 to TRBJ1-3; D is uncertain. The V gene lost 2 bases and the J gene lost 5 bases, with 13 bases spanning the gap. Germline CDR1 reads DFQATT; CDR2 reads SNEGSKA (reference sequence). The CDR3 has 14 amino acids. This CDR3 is CSARLGDARNTIYF. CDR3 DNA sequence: TGCAGTGCTAGACTAGGAGACGCCCGAAACACCATATATTTT.

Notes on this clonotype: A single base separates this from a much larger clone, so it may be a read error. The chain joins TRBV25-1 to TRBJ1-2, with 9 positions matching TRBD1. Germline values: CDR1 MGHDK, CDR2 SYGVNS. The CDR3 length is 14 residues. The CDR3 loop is CASSGDWTGDGHTF. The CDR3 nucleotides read TGTGCCAGCAGTGGGGATTGGACAGGGGATGGCCACACCTTC.

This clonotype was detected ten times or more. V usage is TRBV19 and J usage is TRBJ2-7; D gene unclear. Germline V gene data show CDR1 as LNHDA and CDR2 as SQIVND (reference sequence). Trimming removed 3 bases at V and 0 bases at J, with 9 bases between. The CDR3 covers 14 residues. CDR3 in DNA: TGTGCCAGTAGTATCCGGGCAGACTCCTACGAGCAGTACTTC. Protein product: CASSIRADSYEQYF. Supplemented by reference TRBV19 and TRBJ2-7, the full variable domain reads DGGITQSPKYLFRKEGQNVTLSCEQNLNHDAMYWYRQDPGQGLRLIYYSQIVNDFQKGDIAEGYSVSREKKESFPLTVTSAQKNPTAFYLCASSIRADSYEQYFGPGTRLTVT.

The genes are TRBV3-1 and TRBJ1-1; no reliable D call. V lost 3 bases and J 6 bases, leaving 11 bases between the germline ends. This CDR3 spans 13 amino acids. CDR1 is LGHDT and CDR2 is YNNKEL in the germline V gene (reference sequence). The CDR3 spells CASSHFSSAEAFF. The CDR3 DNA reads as TGTGCCAGCAGCCACTTCTCGAGCGCTGAAGCTTTCTTT.

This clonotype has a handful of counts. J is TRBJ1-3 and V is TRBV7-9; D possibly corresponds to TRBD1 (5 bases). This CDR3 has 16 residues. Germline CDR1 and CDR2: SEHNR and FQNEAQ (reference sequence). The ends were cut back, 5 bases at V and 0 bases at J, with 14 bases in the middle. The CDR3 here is CASSSQQVRSGNTIYF. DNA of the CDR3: TGTGCCAGCAGCAGCCAACAGGTTCGCTCTGGAAACACCATATATTTT.

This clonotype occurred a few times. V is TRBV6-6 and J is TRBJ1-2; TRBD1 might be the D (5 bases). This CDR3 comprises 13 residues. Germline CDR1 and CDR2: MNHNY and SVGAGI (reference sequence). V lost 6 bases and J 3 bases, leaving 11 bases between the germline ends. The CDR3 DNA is TGTGCCAGCAGAGCGGGGGTGTACTATGGCTACACCTTC. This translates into CASRAGVYYGYTF.

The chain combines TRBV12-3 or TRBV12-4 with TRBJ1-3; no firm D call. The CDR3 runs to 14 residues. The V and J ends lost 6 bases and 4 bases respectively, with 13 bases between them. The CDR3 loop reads CASSFGRLGNTIYF. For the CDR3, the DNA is TGTGCCAGCAGCTTTGGACGGCTCGGAAACACCATATATTTT.

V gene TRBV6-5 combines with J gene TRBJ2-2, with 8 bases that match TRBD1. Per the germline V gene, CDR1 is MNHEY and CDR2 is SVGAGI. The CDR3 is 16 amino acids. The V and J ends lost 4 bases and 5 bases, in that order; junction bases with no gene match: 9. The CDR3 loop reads CASSSAGGLGTGELFF. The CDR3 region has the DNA TGTGCCAGCAGTTCAGCAGGGGGCTTGGGGACCGGGGAGCTGTTTTTT.

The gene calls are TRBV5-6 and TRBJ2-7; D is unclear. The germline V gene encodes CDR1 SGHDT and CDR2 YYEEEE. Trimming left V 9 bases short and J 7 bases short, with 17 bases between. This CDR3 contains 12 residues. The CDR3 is CATGSGFNEQYF. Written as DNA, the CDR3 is TGTGCCACCGGCAGTGGGTTCAATGAGCAGTACTTC.

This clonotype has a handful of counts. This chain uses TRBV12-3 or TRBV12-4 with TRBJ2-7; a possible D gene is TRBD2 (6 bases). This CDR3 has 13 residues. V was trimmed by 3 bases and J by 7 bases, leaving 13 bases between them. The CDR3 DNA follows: TGTGCCAGCAGTTTTTTCGGGGGTGGGGAGCAGTACTTC. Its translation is CASSFFGGGEQYF.

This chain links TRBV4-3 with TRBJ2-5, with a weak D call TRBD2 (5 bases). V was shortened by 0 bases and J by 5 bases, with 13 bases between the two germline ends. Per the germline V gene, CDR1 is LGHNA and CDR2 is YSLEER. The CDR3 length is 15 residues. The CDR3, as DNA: TGCGCCAGCAGCCAAGATGGTCTAGCACAGGAGACCCAGTACTTC. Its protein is CASSQDGLAQETQYF.